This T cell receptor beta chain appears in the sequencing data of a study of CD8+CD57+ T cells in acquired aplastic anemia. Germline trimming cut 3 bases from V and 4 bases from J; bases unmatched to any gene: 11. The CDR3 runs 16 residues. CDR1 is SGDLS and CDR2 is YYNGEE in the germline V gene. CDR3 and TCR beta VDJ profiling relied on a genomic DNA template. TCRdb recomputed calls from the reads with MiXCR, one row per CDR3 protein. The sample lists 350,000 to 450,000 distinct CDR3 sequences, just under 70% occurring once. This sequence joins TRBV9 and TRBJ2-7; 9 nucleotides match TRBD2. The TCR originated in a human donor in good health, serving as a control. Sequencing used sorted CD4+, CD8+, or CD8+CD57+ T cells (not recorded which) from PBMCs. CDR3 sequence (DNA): TGTGCCAGCAGCGCATTTTCTAGCGGGGAGAATTACGAGCAGTACTTC. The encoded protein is CASSAFSSGENYEQYF.